The 5 T cell receptor beta chains below come from one sample, sequenced in a study of shared clonotypes between healthy human individuals. Assay: immunoSEQ multiplex PCR; the TCRdb copy retains only in-frame clones and omits some. The table has fewer than 1.6 million clones, approximately 98.5% seen once; the top ten hold 0.36%. The sequencing sample was made of naive CD4+ T cells sorted from blood. Documented subset: CD45RA+ positively selected. The receptors were sampled from a man aged 25-45 years in good health.

The chain joins TRBV5-6 to TRBJ1-2, with a possible D match to TRBD1 (6 bases). The V gene lost 4 bases and the J gene lost 2 bases, with 9 bases spanning the gap. Germline V gives CDR1 SGHDT, CDR2 YYEEEE. This CDR3 is 13 amino acids long. CDR3 sequence: CASSRDRNYGYTF. The CDR3 nucleotides are TGTGCCAGCAGCCGCGACAGGAACTATGGCTACACCTTC.

The rearrangement links TRBV2 to TRBJ1-2; tentatively, D is TRBD1 (6 bases). V lost 6 bases and J 8 bases, leaving 22 bases between the germline ends. This CDR3 has 15 amino acids. Per germline, CDR1 SNHLY and CDR2 FYNNEI. CDR3 nucleotides: TGTGCCAGCAGAATTAGTATACCGGGACAAAAAGGCTACACCTTC. The encoded protein is CASRISIPGQKGYTF.

The rearrangement joins TRBV9 to TRBJ1-4; D possibly corresponds to TRBD1 (5 bases). Germline lookup yields CDR1 SGDLS and CDR2 YYNGEE. The V end lost 3 bases, the J end lost 0 bases, and 9 bases lay between the germline ends. This CDR3 contains 15 residues. CDR3: CASSARQSTNEKLFF. Written as DNA, the CDR3 is TGTGCCAGCAGCGCGAGACAGTCAACTAATGAAAAACTGTTTTTT.

This chain joins TRBV11-2 and TRBJ2-1, with D perhaps TRBD2 (6 bases). CDR1 is SGHAT, CDR2 FQNNGV, per germline. The CDR3 has 13 amino acids. The germline V and J ends were trimmed by 6 bases and 6 bases, with 12 bases remaining between them. The CDR3 reads CASSGGSGNEQFF. DNA of the CDR3: TGTGCCAGCAGTGGGGGGAGCGGCAATGAGCAGTTCTTC. Based on the CDR3 plus reference TRBV11-2 and TRBJ2-1, the full variable domain is EAGVAQSPRYKIIEKRQSVAFWCNPISGHATLYWYQQILGQGPKLLIQFQNNGVVDDSQLPKDRFSAERLKGVDSTLKIQPAKLEDSAVYLCASSGGSGNEQFFGPGTRLTVL.

The chain has TRBV7-9 and TRBJ2-1, with a tentative D call TRBD1 (6 bases). The CDR3 consists of 15 residues. Germline V gene sequence: CDR1 SEHNR, CDR2 FQNEAQ (reference sequence). The V and J ends lost 5 bases and 5 bases respectively, with 16 bases between them. The CDR3, as DNA: TGTGCCAGCAGCCGGACAGCAAGTACTAACAATGAGCAGTTCTTC. Amino acids: CASSRTASTNNEQFF.